This T cell receptor beta chain was obtained from a study of blood T cell repertoires in COVID-19. Study-level information: Researchers got acute and convalescent COVID-19 samples from the United States, Italy and Spain. T cells, B-cell-depleted T cells, or PBMCs provided the cDNA or gDNA that served as material.

V trimming: 7 bases; J trimming: 7 bases; junction bases outside the gene matches: 13. CDR1 and CDR2 (germline): MNHEY, SMNVEV (reference sequence). The CDR3 has 17 amino acids. This clone was detected once. Original processing notes: Estimation of nucleated cell counts was performed using reference gene primer amplification. Assay used: immunoSEQ multiplex PCR; TCRdb lists only in-frame clones, some missing. V, J and clone size were drawn from that table, and D and trimming were deduced from the DNA. In the table there are 110,000 to 150,000 clones, over 70% of which are singletons. Input material: peripheral blood. This clonotype was obtained from a woman aged 55-75 years with acute or convalescent COVID-19. V is TRBV27 and J is TRBJ2-1, with TRBD2 identical over 13 bases. The CDR3: CASKHYPGLAGKNEQFF. As DNA, the CDR3 is TGTGCCAGCAAACATTATCCGGGACTAGCGGGAAAGAATGAGCAGTTCTTC.